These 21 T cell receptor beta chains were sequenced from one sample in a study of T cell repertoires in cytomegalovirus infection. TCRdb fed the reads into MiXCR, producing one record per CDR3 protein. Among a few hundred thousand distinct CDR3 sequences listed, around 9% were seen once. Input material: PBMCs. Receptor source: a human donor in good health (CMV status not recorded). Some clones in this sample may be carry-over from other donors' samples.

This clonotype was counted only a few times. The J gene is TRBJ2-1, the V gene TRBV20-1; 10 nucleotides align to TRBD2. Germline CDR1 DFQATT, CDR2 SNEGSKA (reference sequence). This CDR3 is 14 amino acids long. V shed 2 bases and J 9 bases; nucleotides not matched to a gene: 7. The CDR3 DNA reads TGCAGTGCTAGATCTAGCGGGAGAGGGAGTGAGCAGTTCTTC. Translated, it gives CSARSSGRGSEQFF.

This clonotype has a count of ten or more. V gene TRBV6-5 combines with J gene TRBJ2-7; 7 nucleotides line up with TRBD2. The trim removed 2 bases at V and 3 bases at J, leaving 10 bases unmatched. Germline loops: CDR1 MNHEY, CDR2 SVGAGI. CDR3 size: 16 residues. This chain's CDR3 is CASSYRTGGERYEQYF. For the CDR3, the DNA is TGTGCCAGCAGTTACAGGACGGGAGGAGAACGCTACGAGCAGTACTTC.

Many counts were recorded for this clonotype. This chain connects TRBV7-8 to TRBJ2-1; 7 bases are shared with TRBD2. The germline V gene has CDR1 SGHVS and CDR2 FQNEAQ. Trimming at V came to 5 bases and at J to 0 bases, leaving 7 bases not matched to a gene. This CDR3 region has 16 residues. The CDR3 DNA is TGTGCCAGCAGCCGACATAGCGGGTCCTCCTACAATGAGCAGTTCTTC. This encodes CASSRHSGSSYNEQFF.

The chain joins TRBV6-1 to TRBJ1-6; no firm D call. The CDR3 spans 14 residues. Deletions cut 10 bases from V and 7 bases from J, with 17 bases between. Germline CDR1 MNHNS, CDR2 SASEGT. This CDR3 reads CATVDRTNNSPLHF. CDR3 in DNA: TGTGCCACCGTCGACCGGACCAACAATTCACCCCTCCACTTT.

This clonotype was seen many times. The CDR3 here is CASTLGPGSNQPQHF. In DNA form, the CDR3 reads TGTGCCAGCACCCTCGGTCCAGGGAGCAATCAGCCCCAGCATTTT. The rearrangement joins TRBV7-2 to TRBJ1-5; D is perhaps TRBD1 (5 bases). V lost 7 bases to trimming and J lost 1 base, with 14 bases between them. This CDR3 is built from 15 residues. CDR1 is SGHTA, CDR2 FQGNSA, per germline.

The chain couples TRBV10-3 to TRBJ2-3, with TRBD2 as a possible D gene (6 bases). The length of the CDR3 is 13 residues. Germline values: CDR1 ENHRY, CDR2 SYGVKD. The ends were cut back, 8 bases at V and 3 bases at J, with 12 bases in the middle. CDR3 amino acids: CAIGGGRTDTQYF. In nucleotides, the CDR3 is TGTGCCATCGGGGGAGGCAGGACAGATACGCAGTATTTT.

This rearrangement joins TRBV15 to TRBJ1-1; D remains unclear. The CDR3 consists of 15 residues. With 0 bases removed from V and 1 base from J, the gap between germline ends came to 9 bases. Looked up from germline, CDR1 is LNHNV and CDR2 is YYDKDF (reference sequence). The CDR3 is CATSRETPSNTEAFF. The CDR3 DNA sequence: TGTGCCACCAGCAGAGAGACGCCCTCGAACACTGAAGCTTTCTTT.

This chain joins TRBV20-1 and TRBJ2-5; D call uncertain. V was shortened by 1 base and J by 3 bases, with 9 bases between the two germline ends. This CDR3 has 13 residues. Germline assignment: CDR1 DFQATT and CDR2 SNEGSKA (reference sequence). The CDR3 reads CSARGLGKETQYF. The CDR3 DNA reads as TGCAGTGCTAGAGGATTAGGGAAAGAGACCCAGTACTTC.

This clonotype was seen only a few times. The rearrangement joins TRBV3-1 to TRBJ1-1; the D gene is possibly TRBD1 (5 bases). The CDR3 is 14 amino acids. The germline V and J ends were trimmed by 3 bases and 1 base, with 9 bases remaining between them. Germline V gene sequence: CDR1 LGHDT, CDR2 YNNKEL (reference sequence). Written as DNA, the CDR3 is TGTGCCAGCAGCCAGGGCGACAGGAACACTGAAGCTTTCTTT. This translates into CASSQGDRNTEAFF.

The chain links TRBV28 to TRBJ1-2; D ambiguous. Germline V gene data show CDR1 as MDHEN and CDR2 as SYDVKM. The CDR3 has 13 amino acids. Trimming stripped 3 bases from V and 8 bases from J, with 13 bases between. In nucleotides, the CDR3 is TGTGCCAGCAGTTTTTTCCGGGAACAAGGCTACACCTTC. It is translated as CASSFFREQGYTF.

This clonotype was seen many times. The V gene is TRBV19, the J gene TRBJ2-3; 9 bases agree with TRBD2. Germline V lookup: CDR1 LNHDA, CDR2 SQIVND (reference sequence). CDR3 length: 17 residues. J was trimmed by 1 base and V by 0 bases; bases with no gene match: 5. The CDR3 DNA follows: TGTGCCAGTAGTATAGACCCGCCTAGCGGGGGCACAGATACGCAGTATTTT. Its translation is CASSIDPPSGGTDTQYF.

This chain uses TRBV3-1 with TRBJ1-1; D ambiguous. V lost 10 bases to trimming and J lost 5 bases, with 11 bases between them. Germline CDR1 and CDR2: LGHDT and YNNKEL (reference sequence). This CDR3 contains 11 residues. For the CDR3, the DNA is TGTGCCACCGCGCCGCGGACTGAAGCTTTCTTT. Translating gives CATAPRTEAFF.

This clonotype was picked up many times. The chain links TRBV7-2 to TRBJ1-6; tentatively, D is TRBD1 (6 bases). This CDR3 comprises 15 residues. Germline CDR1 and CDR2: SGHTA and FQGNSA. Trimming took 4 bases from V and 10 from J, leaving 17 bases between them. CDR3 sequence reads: CASSSQWGPGSPLHF. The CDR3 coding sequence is TGTGCCAGCAGCTCCCAGTGGGGGCCGGGGTCACCCCTCCACTTT.

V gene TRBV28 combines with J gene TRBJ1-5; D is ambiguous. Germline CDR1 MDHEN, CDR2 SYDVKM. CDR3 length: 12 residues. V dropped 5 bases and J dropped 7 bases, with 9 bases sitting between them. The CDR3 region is CASSTREQPQHF. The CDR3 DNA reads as TGTGCCAGCAGTACACGAGAACAGCCCCAGCATTTT.

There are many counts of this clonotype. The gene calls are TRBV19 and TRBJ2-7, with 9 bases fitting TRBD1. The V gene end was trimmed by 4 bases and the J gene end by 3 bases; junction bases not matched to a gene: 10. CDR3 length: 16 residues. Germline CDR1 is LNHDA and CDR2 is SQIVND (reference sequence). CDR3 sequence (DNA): TGTGCCAGTAGTACCCACACGCCGGGACAGGGCTACGAGCAGTACTTC. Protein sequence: CASSTHTPGQGYEQYF.

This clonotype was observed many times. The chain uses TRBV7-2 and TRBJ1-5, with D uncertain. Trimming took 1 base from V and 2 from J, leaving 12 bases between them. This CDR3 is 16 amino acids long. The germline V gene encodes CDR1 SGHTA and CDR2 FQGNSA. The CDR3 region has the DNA TGTGCCAGCAGCTTAGAGGGCAGGATACGCAATCAGCCCCAGCATTTT. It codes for CASSLEGRIRNQPQHF.

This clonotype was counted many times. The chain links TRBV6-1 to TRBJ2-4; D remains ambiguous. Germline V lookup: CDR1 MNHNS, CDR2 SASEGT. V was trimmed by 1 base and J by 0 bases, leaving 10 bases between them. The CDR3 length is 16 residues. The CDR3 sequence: CASSEGGALAKNIQYF. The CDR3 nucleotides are TGTGCCAGCAGTGAAGGAGGAGCACTAGCCAAAAACATTCAGTACTTC.

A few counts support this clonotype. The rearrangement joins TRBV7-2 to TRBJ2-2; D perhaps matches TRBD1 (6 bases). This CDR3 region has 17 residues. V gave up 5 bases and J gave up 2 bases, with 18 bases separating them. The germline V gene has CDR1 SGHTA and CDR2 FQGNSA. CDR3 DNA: TGTGCCAGCAGCGCCTTGCAGGGGCAGCTAAACACCGGGGAGCTGTTTTTT. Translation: CASSALQGQLNTGELFF.

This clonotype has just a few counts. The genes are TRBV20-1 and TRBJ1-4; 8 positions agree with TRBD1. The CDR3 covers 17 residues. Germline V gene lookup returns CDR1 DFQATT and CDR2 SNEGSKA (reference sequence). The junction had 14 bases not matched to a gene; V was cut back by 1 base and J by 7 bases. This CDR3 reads CSARARVLPGGFEKLFF. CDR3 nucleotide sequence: TGCAGTGCTAGAGCCCGGGTGCTTCCAGGGGGCTTTGAAAAACTGTTTTTT.

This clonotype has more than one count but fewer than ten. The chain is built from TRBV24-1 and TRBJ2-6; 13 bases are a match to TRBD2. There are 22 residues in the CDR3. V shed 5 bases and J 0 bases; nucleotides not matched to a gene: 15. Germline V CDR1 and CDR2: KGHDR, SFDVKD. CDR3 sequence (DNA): TGTGCCACCAGTGGTTGTCTCACTAGCGGGAGGGCCTCCTTCTCTGGGGCCAACGTCCTGACTTTC. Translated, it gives CATSGCLTSGRASFSGANVLTF.

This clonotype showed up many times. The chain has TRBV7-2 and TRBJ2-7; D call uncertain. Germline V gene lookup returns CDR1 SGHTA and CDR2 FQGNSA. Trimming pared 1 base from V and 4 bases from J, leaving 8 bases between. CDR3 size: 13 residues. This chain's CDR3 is CASSLGWEYEQYF. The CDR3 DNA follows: TGTGCCAGCAGCTTAGGATGGGAATACGAGCAGTACTTC.